What follows describes a single T cell receptor beta chain. This sample is part of a study of blood T cell repertoires in COVID-19. Study-level background: Italy, Spain and the United States were the sources of the convalescent and acute COVID-19 samples.

Trimming removed 0 bases from V and 6 bases from J, with 6 bases in between. This CDR3 comprises 12 residues. Profiled with immunoSEQ multiplex PCR; TCRdb holds only in-frame clones, not every one. The top ten hold around 10% of the sample, which has over 150,000 clones, roughly 83% seen once. The sequence came from a woman aged 60-75 years with COVID-19, enrolled during active disease. The chain is built from TRBV12-3 or TRBV12-4 and TRBJ2-7; D remains ambiguous. Sequenced: peripheral blood. CDR3 sequence reads: CASSLASGEQYF. The CDR3 DNA is TGTGCCAGCAGTTTAGCGAGTGGCGAGCAGTACTTC.